This T cell receptor beta chain is drawn from a study of blood T cell repertoires in COVID-19. Of note for this clone: The same CDR3 can be traced to other DNA sequences in this sample.

Trimming shortened V by 4 bases and J by 4 bases, and 8 bases separated the two germline ends. CDR1 is SGHNT, CDR2 YYREEE, per germline (reference sequence). The CDR3 covers 12 residues. The repertoire was sequenced with immunoSEQ multiplex PCR; TCRdb's copy has only in-frame clones and lacks some. Of about 210,000 clones listed, approximately 84% are singletons. The source is a woman older than 75 with COVID-19, enrolled during active disease. The gene calls are TRBV5-4 and TRBJ1-2, with D tentatively TRBD1 (6 bases). The sample taken for sequencing was peripheral blood. The CDR3 here is CASSPDSYGYTF. The DNA for the CDR3 is TGTGCCAGCAGCCCGGACAGCTATGGCTACACCTTC.